This record looks at one TCR beta chain sequence and its context. The specificity of this receptor is unknown. Within one base of it there is no much larger clone, and no base qualities were kept. One collaborating source in Seattle enrolled patients during active infection and followed them longitudinally through the course of disease. The collaborating institutions used their own protocols to collect whole blood in K2EDTA tubes. For TCRbeta analysis, collaborators shipped samples as frozen whole blood, isolated PBMCs, or DNA extracted from either of those sample types. This sample stems from a study of blood T cell repertoires in COVID-19 (dated by TCRdb to the early 2020s). About the full investigation: Samples covering the acute and convalescent phases of COVID-19 were provided by collaborators in the United States, Italy and Spain. Deeply sampled blood TCRbeta repertoires from subjects exposed to, actively infected with, or recovered from COVID-19 were included in the dataset. Samples came from the ongoing ImmuneRACE study (first 160 participants) plus 1,254 subjects from 6 global collaborators. The repertoires were released in a freely available public database meant as a resource for research on the immune response to SARS-CoV-2. The prospective study material was composed of cDNA or gDNA derived from T cells, B-cell-depleted T cells, or PBMCs. Where available, HLA class I and class II types were taken from metadata supplied by the sample provider and were not determined by assay-based typing. Sample metadata almost always included a de-identified subject ID, COVID-19 status, age in years and sex.

General study outcomes and caveats: The quantity of clinical and demographic metadata differed by source and by participant and was supplied without curation.

The immunoSEQ Assay, a bias-controlled multiplex PCR, was used to amplify TCRbeta CDR3 regions from genomic DNA. In the paper's pipeline: Nucleated cell counts per sample were estimated from amplification of reference gene primers within the assay. Sequence reads were collapsed and filtered to measure the absolute abundance of every unique TCRbeta CDR3 rearrangement. For each sample, productive Simpson clonality was calculated by taking the square root of Simpson's diversity index across productive rearrangements. This immuneACCESS table, as held by TCRdb, lists in-frame sequences with V and J called but not all clones. Of the missing ones, under half trace to an unresolved V gene in checked studies; the others have no known cause. The V and J calls and clone size were taken over from that table, and D and trimming were inferred from the DNA. Across this sample there are around 250,000 clones, with roughly 90% seen only once. The top ten hold 2.1% of the sample.

CDR1 and CDR2 are drawn from the germline V gene (reference sequence): SGHNT, YYREEE. Between the V and J ends, shortened by 1 base and 0 bases respectively, the junction contains 10 bases. The CDR3 numbers 15 residues from cysteine through phenylalanine. Left in the record is the CDR3 DNA by itself, 45 bases read in frame from the first base. The receptor chain draws on TRBV5-4 and TRBJ1-1; TRBD1 could be the D gene, as 6 bases match. Material for sequencing was peripheral blood. This clonotype originated in a woman in her sixties with COVID-19, enrolled during active disease. The DNA is TGTGCCAGCAGCTTGTCAGGGGCCCTGAACACTGAAGCTTTCTTT. It is translated as CASSLSGALNTEAFF.